What follows describes a single TCR beta chain. Its specificity is unknown. TCRdb fed the reads into MiXCR, producing one record per CDR3 protein. The sample yields around 550,000 distinct CDR3 sequences, about 26% seen once. This sample is drawn from a study of T cell repertoires in cytomegalovirus infection. Study as a whole: Indications of both CMV infection and matching HLA type were provided by public TCR beta signatures.

Notes on the study in general: There were HLA-C-restricted CMV-specific TCR beta clonotypes dominating the ex vivo response. Summed public TCR beta family frequency identified CMV carriers bearing the relevant HLA.

The V gene's germline CDR1 is SEHNR and CDR2 FQNEAQ (reference sequence). Trimming left V 5 bases short and J 6 bases short, with 16 bases between. The CDR3 runs 15 residues. The receptor's source is a human donor in good health (CMV status not recorded). Some clones in this sample may be carry-over from other donors' samples. This rearrangement joins TRBV7-9 to TRBJ1-4; D is unresolved. The sample consisted of PBMCs. CDR3 in amino acids: CASSPTGTSDEKLFF. The CDR3 DNA reads as TGTGCCAGCAGCCCAACCGGTACTTCTGATGAAAAACTGTTTTTT.